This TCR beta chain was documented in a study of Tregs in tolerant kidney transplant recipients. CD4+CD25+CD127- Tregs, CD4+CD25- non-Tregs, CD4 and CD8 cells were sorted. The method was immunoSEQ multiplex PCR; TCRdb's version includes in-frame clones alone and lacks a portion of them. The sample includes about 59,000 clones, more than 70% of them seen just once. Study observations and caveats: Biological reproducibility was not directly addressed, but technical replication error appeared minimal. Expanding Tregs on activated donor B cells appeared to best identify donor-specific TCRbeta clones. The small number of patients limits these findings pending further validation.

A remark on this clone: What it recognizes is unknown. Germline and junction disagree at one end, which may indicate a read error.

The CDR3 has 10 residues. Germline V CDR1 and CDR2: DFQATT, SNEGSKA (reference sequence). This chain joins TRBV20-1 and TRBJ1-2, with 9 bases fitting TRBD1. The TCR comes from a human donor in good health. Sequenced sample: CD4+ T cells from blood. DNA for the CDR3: TGCAGTGCTAGCCGGGACAGGGTCTCCTTC. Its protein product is CSASRDRVSF.